This TCR beta chain was obtained from a study of T-cell reconstitution after alpha-beta-depleted transplantation in children. V gave up 3 bases and J gave up 2 bases, with 15 bases separating them. The CDR3 consists of 15 residues. In germline, CDR1 is DFQATT, CDR2 SNEGSKA (reference sequence). Unique molecular identifiers featured in how the TCRbeta library was prepared. TCRdb re-analysed the PCR reads in MiXCR, keeping a single row per CDR3 protein. The sample consists of about 97,000 distinct CDR3 sequences, approximately 5.4% of them appearing once. This clonotype was detected many times. The chain is built from TRBV20-1 and TRBJ2-3; the D is unclear. The sample consisted of PBMCs, mostly from graft donor cells, taken 60 days after TCRalphabeta/CD19-depleted stem cell transplant. The clonotype originates from a female patient younger than 10 who had a stem cell transplant for Fanconi anemia, so the T cells may come from the graft donor. The chain's CDR3 is CSASTLSWSTDTQYF. CDR3 DNA sequence: TGCAGTGCTAGTACCCTTAGTTGGTCCACAGATACGCAGTATTTT.